The rows below give T cell receptor beta chains drawn from one sample of a study of T cells after yellow fever vaccination. TCRdb re-derived calls from the 5' RACE reads in MiXCR, one entry per CDR3 protein. In the table there are about 320,000 distinct CDR3 sequences, about 10% of which are singletons. This material consisted of CD4+ T cells sorted from PBMCs, taken 45 days after the yellow fever booster vaccination. Receptors were obtained from a young man who received the YFV17D yellow fever vaccine. The CDR3 runs from the conserved cysteine through the conserved F or W. A D gene is named only where the DNA matches it firmly. Rows give clone size only sometimes, using once, few, many, or a class for an expanded clone.

D	V	size	J	CDR3	DNA
-	TRBV29-1	few	TRBJ2-5	CSVTSGSTQETQYF	TGCAGCGTTACGTCCGGCTCGACCCAAGAGACCCAGTACTTC
TRBD1	TRBV5-5	-	TRBJ1-2	CASSLSGTGGYTF	TGTGCCAGCAGCTTGTCCGGGACAGGCGGCTACACCTTC
-	TRBV4-3	-	TRBJ2-7	CASSQDWTSYEQYF	TGCGCCAGCAGCCAAGATTGGACCTCCTACGAGCAGTACTTC
TRBD1	TRBV5-1	few	TRBJ1-1	CASSPTQRQGDAEAFF	TGCGCCAGCAGCCCCACGCAGAGACAGGGCGACGCTGAAGCTTTCTTT
-	TRBV5-1	few	TRBJ2-5	CASTRDQRETQYF	TGCGCCAGCACCCGGGACCAAAGGGAGACCCAGTACTTC
-	TRBV5-6	many	TRBJ1-5	CASSLRARGESQPQHF	TGTGCCAGCAGCTTAAGGGCCAGGGGAGAGAGTCAGCCCCAGCATTTT
-	TRBV15	many	TRBJ2-3	CATSRAPYITDTQYF	TGTGCCACCAGCAGAGCCCCATATATCACAGATACGCAGTATTTT
-	TRBV4-2	-	TRBJ2-3	CASSQDRVSRDTQYF	TGTGCCAGCAGCCAAGATCGGGTTAGCAGAGATACGCAGTATTTT
-	TRBV12-3/TRBV12-4	-	TRBJ1-1	CASSLYPGTTEAFF	TGTGCCAGCAGTTTATACCCAGGTACCACTGAAGCTTTCTTT
TRBD2	TRBV20-1	-	TRBJ2-5	CSALRTSGGTRETQYF	TGCAGTGCTCTAAGGACTAGCGGGGGAACGCGAGAGACCCAGTACTTC
-	TRBV6-1	-	TRBJ2-7	CASSDGGSLYEQYF	TGTGCCAGCAGTGACGGGGGCAGCCTCTACGAGCAGTACTTC
TRBD1	TRBV7-2	-	TRBJ2-2	CASYYRGTNAGELFF	TGTGCCAGCTACTACAGGGGGACAAACGCCGGGGAGCTGTTTTTT
-	TRBV5-1	-	TRBJ2-3	CASSATGRRADTQYF	TGCGCCAGCAGCGCGACGGGACGCCGGGCAGATACGCAGTATTTT
-	TRBV20-1	-	TRBJ2-2	CSAQGNGELFF	TGCAGTGCCCAGGGCAACGGGGAGCTGTTTTTT
TRBD1	TRBV5-1	-	TRBJ2-3	CASSFETGTDTQYF	TGCGCCAGCAGCTTTGAGACAGGGACAGACACGCAGTATTTT
-	TRBV20-1	-	TRBJ1-1	CSARDRLGGLEAFF	TGCAGTGCTAGAGATCGCCTCGGAGGCCTTGAAGCTTTCTTT
-	TRBV25-1	-	TRBJ1-2	CASSIPGLNGYTF	TGTGCCAGCAGCATTCCGGGACTCAATGGCTACACCTTC
-	TRBV20-1	few	TRBJ2-3	CSGGASTDTQYF	TGCAGCGGGGGCGCTAGCACAGATACGCAGTATTTT
-	TRBV7-6	few	TRBJ2-1	CASSLWRGEQFF	TGTGCCAGCAGCTTATGGCGAGGGGAGCAGTTCTTC
-	TRBV6-5	-	TRBJ1-2	CAISSGAFYGYTF	TGTGCCATATCTTCTGGGGCCTTCTATGGCTACACCTTC
-	TRBV4-2	many	TRBJ2-3	CASSQGYRTDTDTQYF	TGTGCCAGCAGCCAGGGTTACAGGACAGACACAGATACGCAGTATTTT
TRBD2	TRBV20-1	few	TRBJ2-5	CSAFSGGASRFGTQYF	TGCAGTGCATTTAGCGGGGGGGCCTCTCGTTTTGGGACCCAGTACTTC
TRBD2	TRBV7-6	-	TRBJ2-2	CASSLLAGAGTGELFF	TGTGCCAGCAGCCTCCTAGCGGGGGCTGGAACCGGGGAGCTGTTTTTT
TRBD1	TRBV14	-	TRBJ1-3	CASSPLGQNSGNTIYF	TGTGCCAGCAGCCCGTTGGGACAGAACTCTGGAAACACCATATATTTT
-	TRBV4-2	many	TRBJ1-1	CASSQARFEVGKRDFF	TGTGCCAGCAGCCAAGCAAGGTTCGAGGTTGGGAAAAGGGATTTCTTT
TRBD1	TRBV23-1	-	TRBJ2-1	CASTGSYRGRNNNEQFF	TGCGCCAGCACCGGCTCATACAGGGGACGAAATAACAATGAGCAGTTCTTC
TRBD2	TRBV12-3/TRBV12-4	-	TRBJ2-3	CASRRLAGVASTDTQYF	TGTGCCAGCAGACGGCTAGCGGGGGTGGCTAGCACAGATACGCAGTATTTT
-	TRBV6-5	few	TRBJ2-1	CASSYREEQFF	TGTGCCAGCAGTTACAGGGAGGAGCAGTTCTTC
-	TRBV20-1	-	TRBJ2-1	CSARDTGSTEQFF	TGCAGTGCTAGAGACACAGGGAGTACGGAGCAGTTCTTC
-	TRBV28	-	TRBJ1-2	CASSSTGPRYGYTF	TGTGCCAGCAGTTCCACAGGGCCGAGGTATGGCTACACCTTC
-	TRBV12-3/TRBV12-4	-	TRBJ1-5	CASNTRDTSPQHF	TGTGCCAGCAATACTCGGGACACTTCGCCCCAGCATTTT
-	TRBV5-1	few	TRBJ1-3	CASSRDGGNTIYF	TGCGCCAGCAGCCGCGACGGGGGAAACACCATATATTTT
-	TRBV5-1	few	TRBJ2-3	CASSPESDTQYF	TGCGCCAGCAGCCCGGAGTCAGATACGCAGTATTTT
-	TRBV20-1	once	TRBJ1-1	CSARDLRRLLEGDEQNEAFF	TGCAGTGCTAGAGACTTAAGGCGCCTGCTCGAAGGGGACGAGCAGAATGAAGCTTTCTTT
-	TRBV6-5	few	TRBJ1-1	CASSYSIRLNTEAFF	TGTGCCAGCAGTTACTCAATCCGTTTGAACACTGAAGCTTTCTTT
-	TRBV7-2	-	TRBJ2-7	CASSFLSGSYEQYF	TGTGCCAGCAGCTTTCTCTCGGGGTCCTACGAGCAGTACTTC
TRBD1	TRBV29-1	few	TRBJ2-5	CSVGTGQETQYF	TGCAGCGTCGGGACAGGCCAAGAGACCCAGTACTTC
-	TRBV2	few	TRBJ1-5	CASGVLLNRPQHF	TGTGCCAGCGGGGTACTGCTCAATAGGCCCCAGCATTTT
TRBD1	TRBV15	few	TRBJ2-7	CATSRDWDSYGSYEQYF	TGTGCCACCAGCAGAGATTGGGACAGCTATGGCTCCTACGAGCAGTACTTC
-	TRBV20-1	few	TRBJ2-1	CSASTGSGYNEQFF	TGCAGTGCCTCTACGGGTAGCGGATACAATGAGCAGTTCTTC
-	TRBV7-9	few	TRBJ1-2	CASSLNREDGYTF	TGTGCCAGCAGCTTAAACAGGGAAGATGGCTACACCTTC
-	TRBV15	-	TRBJ2-1	CATSSGVRTASYNEQFF	TGTGCCACCAGCAGCGGAGTACGGACGGCTTCATACAATGAGCAGTTCTTC
-	TRBV5-1	few	TRBJ2-6	CASSLGTASGANVLTF	TGCGCCAGCAGCTTGGGGACAGCCTCTGGGGCCAACGTCCTGACTTTC
-	TRBV7-9	-	TRBJ1-6	CASSLKQAGANSPLHF	TGTGCCAGCAGCTTAAAACAGGCGGGTGCTAATTCACCCCTCCACTTT
-	TRBV6-5	-	TRBJ1-2	CASSWASAGRNYGYTF	TGTGCCAGCAGCTGGGCCTCCGCCGGGCGTAACTATGGCTACACCTTC